A single sample is the source of the 32 T cell receptor beta chains below, sequenced in a study of blood T cell repertoires in COVID-19. The assay was immunoSEQ multiplex PCR, and TCRdb's table has in-frame clones only and misses some. The data show roughly 240,000 clones, about nine tenths seen once. Sequences were obtained from PBMCs or T cells enriched from blood (not recorded which). The receptors come from a man over 45 who had been exposed to COVID-19.

The chain employs TRBV5-4 and TRBJ2-7; 7 bases line up with TRBD1. This CDR3 contains 14 residues. V trimming: 3 bases; J trimming: 0 bases; junction bases outside the gene matches: 3. CDR1 is SGHNT, CDR2 YYREEE, per germline (reference sequence). CDR3 loop: CASSSDRSSYEQYF. As DNA, the CDR3 is TGTGCCAGCAGCTCGGACAGGAGCTCCTACGAGCAGTACTTC.

The V call is TRBV19, the J call TRBJ1-6; 10 nucleotides match TRBD1. This CDR3 is 16 amino acids long. Germline-derived CDR1 and CDR2 are LNHDA and SQIVND (reference sequence). J lost 6 bases, V lost 3 bases, and 5 bases had no gene match. CDR3 residues: CASSMTGGAINSPLHF. CDR3 DNA sequence: TGTGCCAGTAGTATGACAGGGGGCGCGATTAATTCACCCCTCCACTTT.

The chain couples TRBV6-4 to TRBJ1-6, with 7 bases aligning to TRBD1. The CDR3 extends over 15 amino acids. V gave up 3 bases and J gave up 7 bases; unmatched junction bases: 6. CDR1 and CDR2 (germline): MRHNA, SNTAGT. The CDR3 sequence: CASSEQGRPNSPLHF. CDR3 in DNA: TGTGCCAGCAGTGAACAGGGGAGACCGAATTCACCCCTCCACTTT.

V gene TRBV4-2 combines with J gene TRBJ2-7, with a weak D call TRBD2 (5 bases). The CDR3 contains 14 residues. V dropped 4 bases and J dropped 2 bases, with 12 bases sitting between them. CDR1 is LGHNA, CDR2 YNFKEQ, per germline. The CDR3 region has the DNA TGTGCCAGCAGCCGATGGACTGGTGCCTACGAGCAGTACTTC. Amino acid sequence: CASSRWTGAYEQYF.

The V gene is TRBV11-2, the J gene TRBJ2-7; no definite D call. CDR1 and CDR2 from the germline V gene are SGHAT and FQNNGV. The CDR3 sequence is 14 residues long. Trimming pared 2 bases from V and 6 bases from J, leaving 14 bases between. CDR3 protein: CASSLPGIAVEQYV. The CDR3 DNA is TGTGCCAGCAGCTTACCGGGTATTGCGGTCGAGCAGTACGTC.

The chain carries TRBV28 and TRBJ2-1; 12 positions match TRBD2. The CDR3 consists of 16 residues. Per the germline V gene, CDR1 is MDHEN and CDR2 is SYDVKM. The junction had 2 bases not matched to a gene; V was cut back by 4 bases and J by 1 base. This CDR3 reads CASSSGTSGSYNEQFF. In DNA, the CDR3 is TGTGCCAGCAGTTCCGGGACTAGCGGGTCCTACAATGAGCAGTTCTTC.

The J gene is TRBJ1-1, the V gene TRBV28; D is unclear. Trimming took off 2 bases at V and 1 base at J, with 8 bases between the two ends. CDR3 length: 14 residues. Germline-derived CDR1 and CDR2 are MDHEN and SYDVKM. CDR3 in DNA: TGTGCCAGCAGTTTAGTGGCAGGGAACACTGAAGCTTTCTTT. This translates into CASSLVAGNTEAFF.

This clone has only one observation. The rearrangement uses TRBV6-6 and TRBJ2-7; TRBD1 matches 7 bases. The CDR3 is 13 residues long. After removal of 5 bases from V and 5 bases from J, the junction contained 6 bases not matched to a gene. Germline CDR1 reads MNHNY; CDR2 reads SVGAGI (reference sequence). In nucleotides, the CDR3 is TGTGCCAGCAGTGTCTACAGGGGACACGAGCAGTACGTC. It is translated as CASSVYRGHEQYV.

V gene TRBV2 combines with J gene TRBJ2-5, with 9 nucleotides matching TRBD2. The CDR3 sequence is 15 residues long. Looked up from germline, CDR1 is SNHLY and CDR2 is FYNNEI. Trimming cost V 7 bases and J 4 bases; bases outside gene matches: 10. DNA of the CDR3: TGTGCCAGCAACGCTTGGTCGCGGGGGGGAGAGACCCAGTACTTC. Translating it yields CASNAWSRGGETQYF. The full variable domain, with the rest looked up from reference TRBV2 and TRBJ2-5, is EPEVTQTPSHQVTQMGQEVILRCVPISNHLYFYWYRQILGQKVEFLVSFYNNEISEKSEIFDDQFSVERPDGSNFTLKIRSTKLEDSAMYFCASNAWSRGGETQYFGPGTRLLVL.

This chain connects TRBV4-2 to TRBJ2-5, with TRBD1 identical over 7 bases. The trim removed 4 bases at V and 2 bases at J, leaving 1 base unmatched. In germline, CDR1 is LGHNA, CDR2 YNFKEQ. This CDR3 contains 13 residues. The CDR3 region is CASSRDRQETQYF. For the CDR3, the DNA is TGTGCCAGCAGCCGGGACAGACAAGAGACCCAGTACTTC.

V is TRBV19 and J is TRBJ1-4; TRBD1 agrees at 7 bases. Germline trimming cut 7 bases from V and 7 bases from J; bases unmatched to any gene: 12. CDR3 length equals 15 residues. Germline V lookup: CDR1 LNHDA, CDR2 SQIVND (reference sequence). CDR3 in amino acids: CASTRQGSSGEKLFF. In DNA, the CDR3 is TGTGCCAGTACCCGACAGGGCTCGAGTGGTGAAAAACTGTTTTTT.

The genes are TRBV7-2 and TRBJ1-2; TRBD1 matches 7 bases. Germline CDR1 SGHTA, CDR2 FQGNSA. The V segment lost 3 bases and the J segment 5 bases; nucleotides outside the gene matches: 12. The CDR3 contains 16 residues. CDR3: CASSFYPPTGPYGYTF. In DNA, the CDR3 is TGTGCCAGCAGCTTCTACCCCCCGACAGGGCCGTATGGCTACACCTTC.

The chain recombines TRBV7-8 with TRBJ2-1, with 9 bases fitting TRBD2. Per the germline V gene, CDR1 is SGHVS and CDR2 is FQNEAQ. Germline trimming cut 7 bases from V and 9 bases from J; bases unmatched to any gene: 7. The CDR3 runs 13 residues. DNA of the CDR3: TGTGCCAGCAACATCCAAGCGGGAGGTGAGCAGTTCTTC. Translated: CASNIQAGGEQFF.

This clone was found many times. The chain is built from TRBV6-4 and TRBJ2-2, with TRBD2 matching over 8 bases. This CDR3 spans 16 amino acids. Germline V gene data show CDR1 as MRHNA and CDR2 as SNTAGT. V was clipped by 2 bases and J by 6 bases; unmatched bases: 8. CDR3 region: CASSDVSGSGAGELFF. The CDR3 DNA reads as TGTGCCAGCAGTGACGTGAGCGGGAGTGGTGCCGGGGAGCTGTTTTTT.

The genes are TRBV19 and TRBJ1-5; D might be TRBD1 (5 bases). This CDR3 has 14 residues. V shed 10 bases and J shed 10 bases, with 23 bases lying between them. The germline V gene has CDR1 LNHDA and CDR2 SQIVND (reference sequence). CDR3 sequence (DNA): TGTGCCACCAGAGACAGCAAACTGCTGGCTCCCCAGCATTTT. Its translation is CATRDSKLLAPQHF. The full variable domain, rest sourced from reference TRBV19 and TRBJ1-5, is DGGITQSPKYLFRKEGQNVTLSCEQNLNHDAMYWYRQDPGQGLRLIYYSQIVNDFQKGDIAEGYSVSREKKESFPLTVTSAQKNPTAFYLCATRDSKLLAPQHFGDGTRLSIL.

The chain employs TRBV24-1 and TRBJ2-1, with a weak D call TRBD2 (5 bases). The CDR3 runs 16 residues. CDR1 is KGHDR and CDR2 is SFDVKD in the germline V gene. V was pared by 3 bases and J by 2 bases, with 13 bases between. CDR3 in amino acids: CATSDPRGSTYNEQFF. CDR3 sequence (DNA): TGTGCCACCAGTGATCCCCGAGGGTCCACCTACAATGAGCAGTTCTTC.

The rearrangement joins TRBV7-9 to TRBJ1-2, with 8 bases lining up with TRBD1. J gave up 8 bases and V 1 base, and 12 bases lay outside the gene matches. CDR3 length equals 16 residues. Looked up from germline, CDR1 is SEHNR and CDR2 is FQNEAQ (reference sequence). The CDR3 region is CASSLDTTGVLWGYTF. CDR3 sequence (DNA): TGTGCCAGCAGCTTAGATACGACAGGGGTGCTATGGGGCTACACCTTC.

The chain is built from TRBV30 and TRBJ1-6; 8 bases match TRBD1. Germline CDR1 is GTSNPN and CDR2 is SVGIG (reference sequence). The ends lost 2 bases at V and 5 bases at J; junction bases unmatched: 5. This CDR3 contains 15 residues. CDR3 in amino acids: CAWSPGQANNSPLHF. The CDR3 region has the DNA TGTGCCTGGAGTCCGGGACAGGCAAATAATTCACCCCTCCACTTT.

The rearrangement links TRBV19 to TRBJ1-1; D is unclear. CDR1 is LNHDA and CDR2 is SQIVND in the germline V gene (reference sequence). This CDR3 comprises 15 residues. Trimming took 6 bases from V and 11 from J, leaving 25 bases between them. The CDR3 spells CASSPRLLGPSGAFF. CDR3 bases: TGTGCCAGTAGCCCGAGGCTTTTGGGCCCGTCGGGGGCTTTCTTT.

V usage is TRBV20-1 and J usage is TRBJ2-1, with D possibly matching TRBD2 (6 bases). In germline, CDR1 is DFQATT, CDR2 SNEGSKA (reference sequence). CDR3 length equals 14 residues. V dropped 3 bases and J dropped 4 bases, with 13 bases sitting between them. The CDR3: CSASRGRWYNEQFF. The CDR3, as DNA: TGCAGTGCTAGTCGGGGGAGGTGGTACAATGAGCAGTTCTTC.

This rearrangement joins TRBV7-3 to TRBJ2-7, with D hard to call. Trimming pared 5 bases from V and 4 bases from J, leaving 9 bases between. Germline V gene lookup returns CDR1 SGHTA and CDR2 FQGTGA. The CDR3 is 12 amino acids. CDR3 sequence: CASSLEDYEQYV. CDR3 bases: TGTGCCAGCAGCCTAGAGGATTACGAGCAGTACGTC.

This rearrangement joins TRBV11-2 to TRBJ1-1, with TRBD1 as a possible D gene (5 bases). This CDR3 has 15 residues. Trimming stripped 3 bases from V and 1 base from J, with 12 bases between. Germline assignment: CDR1 SGHAT and CDR2 FQNNGV. CDR3 protein: CASSFPGLRNTEAFF. As DNA, the CDR3 is TGTGCCAGCAGCTTCCCGGGACTAAGGAACACTGAAGCTTTCTTT.

Comments on this clone: The same CDR3 is also encoded by other DNA sequences in this sample. V usage is TRBV5-1 and J usage is TRBJ1-1, with D uncertain. The V gene lost 0 bases and the J gene lost 3 bases, with 6 bases spanning the gap. The CDR3 contains 13 residues. From germline, CDR1 is SGHRS and CDR2 YFSETQ. Written as DNA, the CDR3 is TGCGCCAGCAGCTTGGTCGGAGACACTGAAGCTTTCTTT. Translated, it gives CASSLVGDTEAFF.

The CDR3 nucleotides are TGTGCCAGCAGTACGAGGGGACAGGGGGCTGATACGCAGTATTTT. As protein: CASSTRGQGADTQYF. The genes are TRBV28 and TRBJ2-3, with TRBD1 matching over 12 bases. The CDR3 spans 15 residues. Looked up from germline, CDR1 is MDHEN and CDR2 is SYDVKM. J was trimmed by 6 bases and V by 5 bases; bases with no gene match: 6.

CDR3 DNA sequence: TGTGCCAGCAGATTCGACAGGGTGGTCGGTGGCTACACCTTC. Protein sequence: CASRFDRVVGGYTF. The rearrangement uses TRBV6-5 and TRBJ1-2, with 7 bases identical to TRBD1. The CDR3 length is 14 residues. Unmatched junction bases numbered 11, after V lost 6 bases and J lost 7 bases. CDR1 is MNHEY, CDR2 SVGAGI, per germline.

The J gene is TRBJ1-1, the V gene TRBV7-9; D might be TRBD1 (6 bases). Trimming took 5 bases from V and 10 from J, leaving 11 bases between them. The germline gives CDR1 SEHNR, CDR2 FQNEAQ (reference sequence). The CDR3 has 11 residues. CDR3: CASSSQGRAFF. The CDR3 nucleotides read TGTGCCAGCAGCAGTCAGGGGCGAGCTTTCTTT.

The chain combines TRBV15 with TRBJ1-3, with 7 bases matching TRBD1. The CDR3 extends over 15 amino acids. Germline trimming cut 2 bases from V and 0 bases from J; bases unmatched to any gene: 1. Germline assignment: CDR1 LNHNV and CDR2 YYDKDF (reference sequence). The CDR3, as DNA: TGTGCCACCAGCAGACCAGGGGGCTCTGGAAACACCATATATTTT. Its translation: CATSRPGGSGNTIYF.

This chain uses TRBV13 with TRBJ2-2, with 11 bases lining up with TRBD2. V trimming: 4 bases; J trimming: 7 bases; junction bases outside the gene matches: 11. The length of the CDR3 is 17 residues. The germline V gene has CDR1 PRHDT and CDR2 FYEKMQ (reference sequence). CDR3 amino acids: CASSSDRTSGLVGELFF. The CDR3 DNA is TGTGCCAGCAGCTCCGACCGGACTAGCGGGTTGGTCGGGGAGCTGTTTTTT.

This chain connects TRBV5-6 to TRBJ1-4, with 9 nucleotides matching TRBD1. The CDR3 is 15 amino acids. The junction had 9 bases not matched to a gene; V was cut back by 6 bases and J by 6 bases. CDR1 and CDR2 from the germline V gene are SGHDT and YYEEEE. The CDR3 spells CASTLKWTGDEKLFF. The CDR3 region has the DNA TGTGCCAGCACCCTTAAATGGACAGGGGATGAAAAACTGTTTTTT.

V gene TRBV14 combines with J gene TRBJ1-3, with 8 bases matching TRBD1. This CDR3 comprises 14 residues. V dropped 3 bases and J dropped 8; count of bases not matched to a gene: 6. Germline CDR1 SGHDN, CDR2 FVKESK. CDR3 sequence (DNA): TGTGCCAGCAGCCAGCCCGGACAGGGTGACACCATATATTTT. Protein product: CASSQPGQGDTIYF.

The V gene is TRBV4-1, the J gene TRBJ2-1, with 13 bases fitting TRBD2. The CDR3 has 17 residues. The ends lost 0 bases at V and 4 bases at J; junction bases unmatched: 3. The germline V gene encodes CDR1 MGHRA and CDR2 YSYEKL. The DNA of the CDR3 is TGCGCCAGCAGCCAAGAAACTAGCGGGGGGGCTTACAATGAGCAGTTCTTC. Translation gives CASSQETSGGAYNEQFF.

The CDR3 spells CASRSGQGNFQETQYF. The CDR3 bases are TGTGCCAGCAGGTCGGGACAGGGAAACTTTCAAGAGACCCAGTACTTC. This chain connects TRBV2 to TRBJ2-5; 9 bases agree with TRBD1. The CDR3 has 16 amino acids. V was pared by 6 bases and J by 2 bases, with 10 bases of the junction left unmatched. Germline V gene lookup returns CDR1 SNHLY and CDR2 FYNNEI.